One TCR beta chain is described in this entry. Its antigen is unknown. The data derive from a study of OX40 agonist ivuxolimab in advanced cancers. In the study overall: In three patients, partial responses were observed, one with hepatocellular carcinoma and two with cutaneous melanoma. Findings and limits, study-wide: It was also the case that some nonresponders had low normalized T-cell clonal expansion. The work left the antigen specificity of expanded peripheral T cells undetermined. Relative to CD4+, CD8+ T cells held more expanded clones on average.

Here immunoSEQ multiplex PCR was the method, and the copy in TCRdb shows in-frame clones only, minus some. The table has some 25,000 clones, approximately 73% seen once. V was pared by 5 bases and J by 4 bases, with 14 bases between. The CDR3 covers 14 residues. CDR1 and CDR2 (germline): SGHVS, FQNEAQ. V is TRBV7-8 and J is TRBJ1-2; a possible D gene is TRBD1 (5 bases). Source: CD4+ or CD8+ T cells sorted from blood, taken in a trial of the OX40 agonist ivuxolimab. The sequence was collected from an adult with an advanced solid tumor such as melanoma, head and neck, liver or kidney cancer. CDR3 DNA sequence: TGTGCCAGCAGCCCCGGGACCGCCGGCTATGGCTACACCTTC. Protein product: CASSPGTAGYGYTF.